This TCR beta chain was recovered during a study of blood T cell repertoires in COVID-19. About the study: Specimens from acute and convalescent COVID-19 originated in the United States, Italy and Spain. PBMCs, B-cell-depleted T cells, or T cells were the source of the cDNA or gDNA that made up the material.

V was pared by 6 bases and J by 0 bases, with 20 bases between. The germline V gene encodes CDR1 SQVTM and CDR2 ANQGSEA. The CDR3 loop spans 17 amino acids. In the authors' methods: Counts of nucleated cells, estimated from reference gene primer amplification, were obtained. TCRdb's copy holds only in-frame clones and misses some; the assay was immunoSEQ multiplex PCR. V and J calls and clone size come straight from that table; D and trimming were deduced from the DNA. The table has more than 250,000 clones, 84% seen once. Sequenced sample: peripheral blood. The genes are TRBV29-1 and TRBJ2-2, with D perhaps TRBD1 (6 bases). The TCR sequence derives from a human donor in a cohort sampled during active COVID-19. The CDR3 DNA reads TGCAGCGTCCCTCGTACCCCTACAGGGTCGAACACCGGGGAGCTGTTTTTT. This gives the protein CSVPRTPTGSNTGELFF.